The 4 T cell receptor beta chains reported below all come from one sample, sequenced in a study of T-cell memory formation after mild COVID-19. Each CDR3 protein is one row after TCRdb ran MiXCR on the 5' RACE reads. The table lists around 140,000 distinct CDR3 sequences, 19% of them singletons, with around 2.4% in the top ten. Sequences were obtained from PBMCs or a T cell subset sorted from them (not recorded which). These receptors were taken from an adult woman who had mild COVID-19 (a few samples of this study predate the infection). Cell type and time point are not known.

This clonotype was counted only a few times. The rearrangement links TRBV29-1 to TRBJ1-1; D uncertain. Germline values: CDR1 SQVTM, CDR2 ANQGSEA. The CDR3 length is 12 residues. V lost 0 bases and J lost 6, with 8 bases in between. The CDR3 region has the DNA TGCAGCGTTGAAGATCCGGGCTCTGAAGCTTTCTTT. Amino acids: CSVEDPGSEAFF.

This clonotype was found a few times. The J gene is TRBJ2-3, the V gene TRBV7-2, with TRBD2 matching 13 bases. V lost 2 bases to trimming and J lost 4 bases; unmatched junction nucleotides: 9. This CDR3 spans 18 amino acids. Per germline, CDR1 SGHTA and CDR2 FQGNSA. The CDR3 coding sequence is TGTGCCAGCAGCTTACAACTTGGACTAGCGGGAGAATCAGATACGCAGTATTTT. Translation: CASSLQLGLAGESDTQYF.

The chain recombines TRBV3-1 with TRBJ1-1; D call uncertain. CDR1 and CDR2 from the germline V gene are LGHDT and YNNKEL (reference sequence). This CDR3 comprises 14 residues. Trimming took off 3 bases at V and 1 base at J, with 9 bases between the two ends. This chain's CDR3 is CASSHRTENTEAFF. The DNA for the CDR3 is TGTGCCAGCAGCCATCGGACCGAGAACACTGAAGCTTTCTTT.

The chain has TRBV12-3 or TRBV12-4 and TRBJ2-1; D is uncertain. Trimming shortened V by 2 bases and J by 2 bases, and 10 bases separated the two germline ends. This CDR3 has 15 residues. CDR3 sequence: CASSLRGLTYNEQFF. In DNA, the CDR3 is TGTGCCAGCAGTTTACGTGGGCTAACCTACAATGAGCAGTTCTTC.